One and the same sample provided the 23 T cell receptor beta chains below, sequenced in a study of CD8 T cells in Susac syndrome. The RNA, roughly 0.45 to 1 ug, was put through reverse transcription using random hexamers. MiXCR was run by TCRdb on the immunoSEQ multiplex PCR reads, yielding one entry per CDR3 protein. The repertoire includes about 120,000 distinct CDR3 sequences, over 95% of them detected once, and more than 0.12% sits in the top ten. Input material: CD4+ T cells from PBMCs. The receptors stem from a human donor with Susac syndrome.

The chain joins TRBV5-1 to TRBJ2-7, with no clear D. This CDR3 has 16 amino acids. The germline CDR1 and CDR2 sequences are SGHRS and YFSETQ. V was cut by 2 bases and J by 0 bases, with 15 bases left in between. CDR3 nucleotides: TGCGCCAGCAGCTTTCTCCCGAGTCCAGGCTCCTACGAGCAGTACTTC. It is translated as CASSFLPSPGSYEQYF.

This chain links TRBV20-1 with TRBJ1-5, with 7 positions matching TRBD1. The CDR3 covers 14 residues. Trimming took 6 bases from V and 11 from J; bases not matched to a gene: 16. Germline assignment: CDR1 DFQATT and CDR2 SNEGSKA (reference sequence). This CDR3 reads CSARHRGPTRAQHF. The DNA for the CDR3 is TGCAGTGCACGGCACAGGGGTCCAACGAGGGCCCAGCATTTT.

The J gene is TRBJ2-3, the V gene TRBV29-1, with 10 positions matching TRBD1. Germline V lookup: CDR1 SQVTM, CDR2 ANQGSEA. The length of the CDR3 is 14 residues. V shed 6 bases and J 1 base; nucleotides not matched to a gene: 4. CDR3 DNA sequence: TGCAGCGTCCGAGGGACAGGGGGCACAGATACGCAGTATTTT. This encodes CSVRGTGGTDTQYF.

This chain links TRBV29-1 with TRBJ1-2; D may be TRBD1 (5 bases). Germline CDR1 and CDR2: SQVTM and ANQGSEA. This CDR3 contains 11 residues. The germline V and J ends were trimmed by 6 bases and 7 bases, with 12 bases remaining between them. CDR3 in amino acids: CSVQGVFGYTF. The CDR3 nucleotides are TGCAGCGTACAAGGGGTCTTTGGCTACACCTTC. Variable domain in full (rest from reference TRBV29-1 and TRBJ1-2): SAVISQKPSRDICQRGTSLTIQCQVDSQVTMMFWYRQQPGQSLTLIATANQGSEATYESGFVIDKFPISRPNLTFSTLTVSNMSPEDSSIYLCSVQGVFGYTFGSGTRLTVV.

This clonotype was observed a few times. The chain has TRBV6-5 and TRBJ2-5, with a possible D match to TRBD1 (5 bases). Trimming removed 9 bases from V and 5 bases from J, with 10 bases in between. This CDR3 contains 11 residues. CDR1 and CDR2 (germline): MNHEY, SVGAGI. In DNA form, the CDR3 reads TGTGCCAGTAGGGGTTACGAGACCCAGTACTTC. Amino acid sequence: CASRGYETQYF.

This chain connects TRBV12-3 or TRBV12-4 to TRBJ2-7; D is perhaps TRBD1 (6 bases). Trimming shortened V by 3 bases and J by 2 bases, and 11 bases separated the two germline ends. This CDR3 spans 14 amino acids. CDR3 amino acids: CASSFGTQAYEQYF. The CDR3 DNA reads TGTGCCAGCAGTTTTGGGACACAAGCCTACGAGCAGTACTTC.

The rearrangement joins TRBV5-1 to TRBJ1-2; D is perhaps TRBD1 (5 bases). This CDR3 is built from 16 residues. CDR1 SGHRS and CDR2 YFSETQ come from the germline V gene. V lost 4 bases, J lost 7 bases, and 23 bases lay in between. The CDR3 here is CASSHGDGGRGGGYTF. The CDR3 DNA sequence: TGCGCCAGCAGCCACGGGGACGGCGGTAGGGGAGGTGGCTACACCTTC.

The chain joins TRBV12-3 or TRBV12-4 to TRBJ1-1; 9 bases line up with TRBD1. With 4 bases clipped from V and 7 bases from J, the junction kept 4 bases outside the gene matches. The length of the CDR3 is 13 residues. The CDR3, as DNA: TGTGCCAGCAGTTCGGACAGGGGAGGTGAAGCTTTCTTT. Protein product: CASSSDRGGEAFF.

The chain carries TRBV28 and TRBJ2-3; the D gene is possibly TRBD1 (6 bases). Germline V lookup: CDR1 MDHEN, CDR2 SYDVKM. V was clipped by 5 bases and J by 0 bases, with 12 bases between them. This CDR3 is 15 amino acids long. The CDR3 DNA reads TGTGCCAGCAGTGATGACAGGAGGAGCACAGATACGCAGTATTTT. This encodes CASSDDRRSTDTQYF. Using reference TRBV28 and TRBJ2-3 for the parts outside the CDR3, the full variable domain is DVKVTQSSRYLVKRTGEKVFLECVQDMDHENMFWYRQDPGLGLRLIYFSYDVKMKEKGDIPEGYSVSREKKERFSLILESASTNQTSMYLCASSDDRRSTDTQYFGPGTRLTVL.

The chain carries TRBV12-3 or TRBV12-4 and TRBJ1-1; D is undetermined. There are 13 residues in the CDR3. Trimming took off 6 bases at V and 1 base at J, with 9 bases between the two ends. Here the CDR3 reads CASRLQENTEAFF. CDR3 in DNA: TGTGCCAGCAGACTTCAGGAGAACACTGAAGCTTTCTTT.

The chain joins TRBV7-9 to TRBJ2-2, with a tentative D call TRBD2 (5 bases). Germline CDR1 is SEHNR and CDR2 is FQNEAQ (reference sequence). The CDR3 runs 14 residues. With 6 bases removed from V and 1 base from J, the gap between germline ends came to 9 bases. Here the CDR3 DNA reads TGTGCCAGCAGTCCCGGACTGAACACCGGGGAGCTGTTTTTT. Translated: CASSPGLNTGELFF.

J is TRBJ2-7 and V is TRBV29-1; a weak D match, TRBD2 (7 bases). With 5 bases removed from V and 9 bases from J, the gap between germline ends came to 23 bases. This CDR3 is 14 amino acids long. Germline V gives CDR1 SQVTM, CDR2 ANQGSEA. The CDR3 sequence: CSVSSSEGGMGQYF. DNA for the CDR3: TGCAGCGTTAGCTCTTCCGAGGGGGGGATGGGGCAGTACTTC.

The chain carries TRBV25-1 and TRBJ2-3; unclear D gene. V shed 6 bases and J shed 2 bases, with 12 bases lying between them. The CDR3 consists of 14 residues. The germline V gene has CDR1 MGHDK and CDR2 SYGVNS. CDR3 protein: CASSLGVSTDTQYF. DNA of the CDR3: TGTGCCAGCAGCCTCGGAGTCTCCACAGATACGCAGTATTTT. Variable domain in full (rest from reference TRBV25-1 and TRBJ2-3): EADIYQTPRYLVIGTGKKITLECSQTMGHDKMYWYQQDPGMELHLIHYSYGVNSTEKGDLSSESTVSRIRTEHFPLTLESARPSHTSQYLCASSLGVSTDTQYFGPGTRLTVL.

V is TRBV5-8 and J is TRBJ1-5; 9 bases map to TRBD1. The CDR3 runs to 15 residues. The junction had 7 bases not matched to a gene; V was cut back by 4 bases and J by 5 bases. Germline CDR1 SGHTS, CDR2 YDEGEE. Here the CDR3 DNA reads TGTGCCAGCAGCAGGGGACAGGGAATTTATCAGCCCCAGCATTTT. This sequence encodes CASSRGQGIYQPQHF.

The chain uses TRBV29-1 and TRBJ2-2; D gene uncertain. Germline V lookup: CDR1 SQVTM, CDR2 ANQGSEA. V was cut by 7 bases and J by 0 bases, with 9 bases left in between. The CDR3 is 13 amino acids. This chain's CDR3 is CSGNNANTGELFF. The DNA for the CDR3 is TGCAGCGGGAATAACGCGAACACCGGGGAGCTGTTTTTT.

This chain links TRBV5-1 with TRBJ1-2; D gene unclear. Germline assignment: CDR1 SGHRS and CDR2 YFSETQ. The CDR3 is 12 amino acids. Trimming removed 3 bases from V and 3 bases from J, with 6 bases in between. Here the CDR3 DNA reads TGCGCCAGCAGCTCCTGGGACTATGGCTACACCTTC. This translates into CASSSWDYGYTF.

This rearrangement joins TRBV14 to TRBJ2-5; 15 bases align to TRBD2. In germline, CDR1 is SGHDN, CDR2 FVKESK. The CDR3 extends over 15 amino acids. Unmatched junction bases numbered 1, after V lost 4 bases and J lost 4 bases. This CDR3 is CASSRGLAGGETQYF. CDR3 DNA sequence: TGTGCCAGCAGCCGGGGACTAGCGGGAGGAGAGACCCAGTACTTC.

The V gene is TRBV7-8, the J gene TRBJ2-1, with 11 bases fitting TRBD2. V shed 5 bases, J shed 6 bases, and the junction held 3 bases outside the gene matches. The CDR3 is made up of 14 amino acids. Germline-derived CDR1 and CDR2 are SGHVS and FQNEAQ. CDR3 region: CASSGGTSGNEQFF. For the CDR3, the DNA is TGTGCCAGCAGCGGGGGGACTAGCGGCAATGAGCAGTTCTTC.

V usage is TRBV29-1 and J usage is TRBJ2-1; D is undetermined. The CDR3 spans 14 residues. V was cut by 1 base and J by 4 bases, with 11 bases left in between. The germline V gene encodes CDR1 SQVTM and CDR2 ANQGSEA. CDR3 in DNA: TGCAGCGTTGAAGGTCATCCGCTATACAATGAGCAGTTCTTC. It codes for CSVEGHPLYNEQFF.

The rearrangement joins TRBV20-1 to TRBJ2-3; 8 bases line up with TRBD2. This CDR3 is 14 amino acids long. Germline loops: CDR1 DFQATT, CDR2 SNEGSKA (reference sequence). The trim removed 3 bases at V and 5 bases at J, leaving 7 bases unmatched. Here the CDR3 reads CSARGAGVGDTQYF. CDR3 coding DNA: TGCAGTGCTAGGGGAGCGGGAGTGGGAGATACGCAGTATTTT.

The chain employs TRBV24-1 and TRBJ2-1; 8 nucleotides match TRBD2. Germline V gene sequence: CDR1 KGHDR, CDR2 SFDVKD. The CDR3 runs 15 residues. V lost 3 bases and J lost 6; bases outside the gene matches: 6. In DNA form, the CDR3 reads TGTGCCACCAGTGATCCCACTACTAGCGGCAATGAGCAGTTCTTC. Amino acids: CATSDPTTSGNEQFF.

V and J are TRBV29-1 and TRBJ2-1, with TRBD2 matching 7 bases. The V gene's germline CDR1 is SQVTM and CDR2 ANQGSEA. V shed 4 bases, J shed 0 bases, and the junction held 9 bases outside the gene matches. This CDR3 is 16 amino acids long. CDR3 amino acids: CSVAWASGPSYNEQFF. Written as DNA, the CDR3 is TGCAGCGTTGCGTGGGCTAGCGGACCCTCCTACAATGAGCAGTTCTTC.

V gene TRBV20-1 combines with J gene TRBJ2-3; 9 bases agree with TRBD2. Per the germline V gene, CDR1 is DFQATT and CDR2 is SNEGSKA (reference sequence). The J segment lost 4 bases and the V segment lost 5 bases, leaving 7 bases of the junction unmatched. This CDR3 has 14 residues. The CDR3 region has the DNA TGCAGTGCTCGGGGCGGGAGGGGCGCAGATACGCAGTATTTT. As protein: CSARGGRGADTQYF.